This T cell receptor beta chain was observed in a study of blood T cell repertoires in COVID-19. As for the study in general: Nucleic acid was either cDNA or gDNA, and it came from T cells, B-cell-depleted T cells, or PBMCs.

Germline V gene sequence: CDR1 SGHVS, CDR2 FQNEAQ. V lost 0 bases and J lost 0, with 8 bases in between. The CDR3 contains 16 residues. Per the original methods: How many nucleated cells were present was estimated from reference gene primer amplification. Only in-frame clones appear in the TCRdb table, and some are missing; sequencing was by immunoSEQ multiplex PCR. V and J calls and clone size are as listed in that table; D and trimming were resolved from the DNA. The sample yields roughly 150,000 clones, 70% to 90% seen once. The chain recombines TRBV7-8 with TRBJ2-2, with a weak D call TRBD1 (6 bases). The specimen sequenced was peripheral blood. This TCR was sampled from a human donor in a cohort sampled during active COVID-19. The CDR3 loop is CASSLATGANTGELFF. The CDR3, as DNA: TGTGCCAGCAGCTTAGCGACAGGTGCGAACACCGGGGAGCTGTTTTTT. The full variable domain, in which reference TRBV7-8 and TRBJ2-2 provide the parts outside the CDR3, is GAGVSQSPRYKVAKRGQDVALRCDPISGHVSLFWYQQALGQGPEFLTYFQNEAQLDKSGLPSDRFFAERPEGSVSTLKIQRTQQEDSAVYLCASSLATGANTGELFFGEGSRLTVL.